This note documents a single T cell receptor (beta chain) sequence. This specimen belongs to a study of cytomegalovirus exposure and HLA in healthy donors. A multiplex PCR was run with 60 Vbeta primers and 13 Jbeta primers. Some clones are missing from TCRdb's copy, which holds only in-frame ones; the method was immunoSEQ multiplex PCR. This table holds roughly 140,000 clones, about three quarters found once. V was shortened by 2 bases and J by 3 bases, with 12 bases between the two germline ends. The length of the CDR3 is 15 residues. The V gene's germline CDR1 is KGHSH and CDR2 LQKENI. The origin of this receptor is a man in his forties in good health and CMV-seropositive. The sequencing input was PBMCs. The gene calls are TRBV18 and TRBJ2-3, with D possibly TRBD1 on 5 matching bases. CDR3 amino acids: CASSPVQGGTDTQYF. DNA for the CDR3: TGTGCCAGCTCACCAGTGCAGGGCGGTACAGATACGCAGTATTTT.